Following are 3 T cell receptor beta chains from one sample sequenced in a study of shared clonotypes between healthy human individuals. Libraries were prepared by immunoSEQ multiplex PCR; TCRdb keeps only in-frame clonotypes and omits some of them. This table holds approximately 2.1 million clones, 85% to 95% found once. Sequenced: naive CD4+ T cells from PBMCs. Subset defined: CD45RA+ positively selected. These receptors all come from a man younger than 35 in good health. Some clones in this sample may be carry-over from other donors' samples.

This sequence joins TRBV7-2 and TRBJ2-7; 8 bases align to TRBD2. The V segment lost 2 bases and the J segment 2 bases; nucleotides outside the gene matches: 5. CDR1 and CDR2 from the germline V gene are SGHTA and FQGNSA. The CDR3 length is 15 residues. The CDR3 loop reads CASSLQSGGTYEQYF. CDR3 nucleotides: TGTGCCAGCAGCTTACAAAGCGGGGGTACCTACGAGCAGTACTTC.

The chain carries TRBV28 and TRBJ1-2; D gene unclear. CDR3 length: 13 amino acids. Trimming took 6 bases from V and 2 from J, leaving 10 bases between them. Germline V gene sequence: CDR1 MDHEN, CDR2 SYDVKM. In DNA form, the CDR3 reads TGTGCCAGCAGGACGGACGGGAACTATGGCTACACCTTC. Protein product: CASRTDGNYGYTF.

The chain has TRBV10-3 and TRBJ1-2; weak D call: TRBD1 (6 bases). Trimming stripped 2 bases from V and 4 bases from J, with 14 bases between. Germline lookup yields CDR1 ENHRY and CDR2 SYGVKD. This CDR3 is built from 15 residues. CDR3: CAISELQGPVYGYTF. CDR3 nucleotides: TGTGCCATCAGTGAGCTACAGGGTCCGGTCTATGGCTACACCTTC.